This paragraph covers one T cell receptor (beta chain) sequence. One end of the junction varies from germline; a read error may be responsible. Germline-derived CDR1 and CDR2 are DFQATT and SNEGSKA (reference sequence). The CDR3 covers 11 residues. Each CDR3 protein is one row after TCRdb ran MiXCR on the 5' RACE reads. Among about 60,000 distinct CDR3 sequences listed, 25% to 35% were seen once. V gene TRBV20-1 combines with J gene TRBJ2-7, with 7 bases aligning to TRBD1. Sequencing input: tumor-infiltrating naive CD4+ T cells sorted from the breast tumor. Specified subset: naive CD4+ T cells, CD4+CD45RA+CD25-. The TCR sequence derives from a female donor with breast cancer. This CDR3 reads CSALQGIGQYF. The CDR3 DNA follows: TGCAGTGCTTTACAGGGGATTGGGCAGTATTTC.